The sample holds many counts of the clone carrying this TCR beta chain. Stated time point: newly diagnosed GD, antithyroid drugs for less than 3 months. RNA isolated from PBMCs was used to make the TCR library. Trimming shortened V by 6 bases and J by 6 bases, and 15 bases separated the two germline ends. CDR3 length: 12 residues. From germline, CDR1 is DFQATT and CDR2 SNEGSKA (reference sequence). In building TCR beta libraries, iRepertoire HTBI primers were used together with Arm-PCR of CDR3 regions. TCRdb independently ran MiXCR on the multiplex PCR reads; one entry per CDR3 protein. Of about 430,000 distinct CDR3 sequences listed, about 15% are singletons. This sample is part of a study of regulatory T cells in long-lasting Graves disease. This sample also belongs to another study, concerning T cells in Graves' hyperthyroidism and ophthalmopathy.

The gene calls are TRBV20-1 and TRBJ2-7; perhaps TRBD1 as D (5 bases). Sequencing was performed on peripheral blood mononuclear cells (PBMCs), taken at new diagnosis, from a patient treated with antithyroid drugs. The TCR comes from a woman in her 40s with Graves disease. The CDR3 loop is CSANTGRVEQYF. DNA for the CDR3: TGCAGTGCCAACACGGGCAGGGTCGAGCAGTACTTC.